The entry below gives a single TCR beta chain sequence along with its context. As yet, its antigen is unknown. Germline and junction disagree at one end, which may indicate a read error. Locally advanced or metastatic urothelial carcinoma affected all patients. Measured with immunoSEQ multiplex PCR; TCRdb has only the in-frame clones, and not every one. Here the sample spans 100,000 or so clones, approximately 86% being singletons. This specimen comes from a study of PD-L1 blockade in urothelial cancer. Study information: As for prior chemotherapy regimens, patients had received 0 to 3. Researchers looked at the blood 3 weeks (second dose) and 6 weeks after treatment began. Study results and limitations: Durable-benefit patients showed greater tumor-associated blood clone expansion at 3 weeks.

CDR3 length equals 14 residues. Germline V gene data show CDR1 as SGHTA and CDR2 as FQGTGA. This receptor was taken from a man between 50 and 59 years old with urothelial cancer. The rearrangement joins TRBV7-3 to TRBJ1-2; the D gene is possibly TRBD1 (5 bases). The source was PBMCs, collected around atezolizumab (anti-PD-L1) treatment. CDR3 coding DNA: TGTGCCAGCAGCCCAGGGATGAGTAACCATGGCTACACCTTC. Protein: CASSPGMSNHGYTF.